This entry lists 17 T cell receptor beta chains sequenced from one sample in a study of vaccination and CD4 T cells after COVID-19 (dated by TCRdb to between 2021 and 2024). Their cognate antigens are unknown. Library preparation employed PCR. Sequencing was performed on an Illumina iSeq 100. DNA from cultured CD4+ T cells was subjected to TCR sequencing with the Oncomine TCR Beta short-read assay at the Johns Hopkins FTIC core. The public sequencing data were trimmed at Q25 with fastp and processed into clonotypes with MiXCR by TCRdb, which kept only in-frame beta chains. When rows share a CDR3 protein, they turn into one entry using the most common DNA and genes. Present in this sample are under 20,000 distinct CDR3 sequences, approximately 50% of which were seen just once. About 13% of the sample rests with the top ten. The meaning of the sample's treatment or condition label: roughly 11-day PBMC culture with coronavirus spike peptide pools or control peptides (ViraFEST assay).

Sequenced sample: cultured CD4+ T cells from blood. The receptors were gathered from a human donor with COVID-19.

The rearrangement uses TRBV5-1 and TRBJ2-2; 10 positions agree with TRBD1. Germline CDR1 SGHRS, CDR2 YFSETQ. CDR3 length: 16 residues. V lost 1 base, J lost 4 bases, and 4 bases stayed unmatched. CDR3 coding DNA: TGCGCCAGCAGCTTGAGGCGGACAGGGGGCACCGGGGAGCTGTTTTTT. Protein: CASSLRRTGGTGELFF.

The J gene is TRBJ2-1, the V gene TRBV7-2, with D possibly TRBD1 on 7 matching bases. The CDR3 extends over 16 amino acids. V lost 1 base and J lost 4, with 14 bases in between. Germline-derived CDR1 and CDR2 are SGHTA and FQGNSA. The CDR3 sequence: CASSLGQGGGYNEQFF. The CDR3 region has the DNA TGTGCCAGCAGCTTAGGCCAGGGGGGAGGTTACAATGAGCAGTTCTTC. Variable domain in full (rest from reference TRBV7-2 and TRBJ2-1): GAGVSQSPSNKVTEKGKDVELRCDPISGHTALYWYRQSLGQGLEFLIYFQGNSAPDKSGLPSDRFSAERTGGSVSTLTIQRTQQEDSAVYLCASSLGQGGGYNEQFFGPGTRLTVL.

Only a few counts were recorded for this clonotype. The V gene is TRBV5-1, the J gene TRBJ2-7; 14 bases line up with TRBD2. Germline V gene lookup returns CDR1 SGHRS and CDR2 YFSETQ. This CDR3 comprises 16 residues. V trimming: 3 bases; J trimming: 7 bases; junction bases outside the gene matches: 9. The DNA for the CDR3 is TGCGCCAGCAGCTGGGGACTAGCGGGGGCCCGGGAGGAGCAGTACTTC. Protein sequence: CASSWGLAGAREEQYF.

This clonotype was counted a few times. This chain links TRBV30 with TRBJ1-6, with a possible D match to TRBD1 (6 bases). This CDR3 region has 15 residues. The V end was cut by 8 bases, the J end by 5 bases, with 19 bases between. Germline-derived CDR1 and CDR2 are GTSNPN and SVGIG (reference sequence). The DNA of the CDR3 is TGTGCCCGGGGCCCTGGACAGCCAGATAATTCACCCCTCCACTTT. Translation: CARGPGQPDNSPLHF.

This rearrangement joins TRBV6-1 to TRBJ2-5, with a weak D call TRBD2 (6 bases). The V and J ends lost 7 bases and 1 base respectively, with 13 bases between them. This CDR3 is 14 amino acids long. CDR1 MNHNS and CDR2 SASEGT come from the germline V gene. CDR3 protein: CASKPGGAQETQYF. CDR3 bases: TGTGCCAGCAAGCCCGGCGGGGCCCAAGAGACCCAGTACTTC.

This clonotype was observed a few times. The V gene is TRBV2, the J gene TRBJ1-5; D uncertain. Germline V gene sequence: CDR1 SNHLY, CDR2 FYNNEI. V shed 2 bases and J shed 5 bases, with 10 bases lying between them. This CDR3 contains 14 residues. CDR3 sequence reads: CASSEQTTDQPQHF. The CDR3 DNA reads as TGTGCCAGCAGTGAACAGACCACGGATCAGCCCCAGCATTTT.

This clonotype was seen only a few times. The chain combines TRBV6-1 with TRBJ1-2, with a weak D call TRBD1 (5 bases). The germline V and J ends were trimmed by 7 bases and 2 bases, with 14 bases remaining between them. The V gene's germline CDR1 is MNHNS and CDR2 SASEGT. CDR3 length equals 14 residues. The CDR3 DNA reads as TGTGCCAGCATCTTTGACAGCGGGAACTATGGCTACACCTTC. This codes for CASIFDSGNYGYTF.

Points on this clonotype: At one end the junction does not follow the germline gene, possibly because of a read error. The CDR3 DNA reads as TGTGCTAGCAGTTTAGCAACTAATGAAAAACTGTTTTTT. It yields the protein CASSLATNEKLFF. V and J are TRBV7-7 and TRBJ1-4, with D unresolved. Germline CDR1 reads SSHAT; CDR2 reads FNYEAQ (reference sequence). This CDR3 region has 13 residues.

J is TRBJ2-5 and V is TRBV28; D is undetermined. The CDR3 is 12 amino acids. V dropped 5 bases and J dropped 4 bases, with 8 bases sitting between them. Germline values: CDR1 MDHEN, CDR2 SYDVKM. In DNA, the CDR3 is TGTGCCAGCAGTCCTTCGAGAGAGACCCAGTACTTC. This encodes CASSPSRETQYF.

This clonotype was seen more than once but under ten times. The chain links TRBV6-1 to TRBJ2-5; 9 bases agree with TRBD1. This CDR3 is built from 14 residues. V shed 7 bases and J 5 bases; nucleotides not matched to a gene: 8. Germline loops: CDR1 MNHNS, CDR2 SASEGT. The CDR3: CASTGTGSRETQYF. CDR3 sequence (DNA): TGTGCCAGCACTGGGACAGGGAGTAGGGAGACCCAGTACTTC.

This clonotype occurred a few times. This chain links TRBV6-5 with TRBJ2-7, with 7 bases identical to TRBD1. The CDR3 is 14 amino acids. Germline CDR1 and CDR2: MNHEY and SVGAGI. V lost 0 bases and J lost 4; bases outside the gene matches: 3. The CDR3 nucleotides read TGTGCCAGCAGTTACTCGGACAGGCTTTACGAGCAGTACTTC. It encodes CASSYSDRLYEQYF.

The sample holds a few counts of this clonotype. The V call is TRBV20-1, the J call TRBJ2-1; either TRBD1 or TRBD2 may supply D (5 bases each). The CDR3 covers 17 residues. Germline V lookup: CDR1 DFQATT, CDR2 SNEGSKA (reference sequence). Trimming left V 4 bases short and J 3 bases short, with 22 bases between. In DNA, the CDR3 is TGCAGTGCTAAAGGTCGGGGCGCGACGGATCGCTACAATGAGCAGTTCTTC. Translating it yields CSAKGRGATDRYNEQFF.

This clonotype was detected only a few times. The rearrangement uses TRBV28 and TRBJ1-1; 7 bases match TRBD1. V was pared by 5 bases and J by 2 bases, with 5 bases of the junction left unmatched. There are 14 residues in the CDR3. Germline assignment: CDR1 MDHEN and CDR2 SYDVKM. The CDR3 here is CASSSYRGNTEAFF. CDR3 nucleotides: TGTGCCAGCAGTAGCTACAGGGGAAACACTGAAGCTTTCTTT.

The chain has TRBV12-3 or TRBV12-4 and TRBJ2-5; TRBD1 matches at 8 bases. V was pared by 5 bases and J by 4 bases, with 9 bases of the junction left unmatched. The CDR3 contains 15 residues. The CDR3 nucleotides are TGTGCCAGCAGTCCCTTAGGACAGGGTAGAGAGACCCAGTACTTC. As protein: CASSPLGQGRETQYF.

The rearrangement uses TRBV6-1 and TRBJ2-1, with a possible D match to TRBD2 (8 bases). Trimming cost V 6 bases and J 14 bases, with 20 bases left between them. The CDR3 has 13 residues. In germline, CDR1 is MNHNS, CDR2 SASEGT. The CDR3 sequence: CASSPDSGGGKFF. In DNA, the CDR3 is TGTGCCAGCAGCCCCGACTCGGGAGGGGGCAAGTTCTTC.

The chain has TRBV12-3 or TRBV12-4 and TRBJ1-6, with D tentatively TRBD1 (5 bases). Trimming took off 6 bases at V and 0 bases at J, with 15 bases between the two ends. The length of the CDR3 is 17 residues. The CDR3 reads CASSPTGSVSYNSPLHF. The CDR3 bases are TGTGCCAGCAGCCCTACAGGTTCTGTCTCCTATAATTCACCCCTCCACTTT.

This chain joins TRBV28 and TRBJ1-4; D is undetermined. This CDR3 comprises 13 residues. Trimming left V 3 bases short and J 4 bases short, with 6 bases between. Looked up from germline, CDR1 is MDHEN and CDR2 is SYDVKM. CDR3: CASSLSSNEKLFF. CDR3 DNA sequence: TGTGCCAGCAGTTTGTCGAGTAATGAAAAACTGTTTTTT.